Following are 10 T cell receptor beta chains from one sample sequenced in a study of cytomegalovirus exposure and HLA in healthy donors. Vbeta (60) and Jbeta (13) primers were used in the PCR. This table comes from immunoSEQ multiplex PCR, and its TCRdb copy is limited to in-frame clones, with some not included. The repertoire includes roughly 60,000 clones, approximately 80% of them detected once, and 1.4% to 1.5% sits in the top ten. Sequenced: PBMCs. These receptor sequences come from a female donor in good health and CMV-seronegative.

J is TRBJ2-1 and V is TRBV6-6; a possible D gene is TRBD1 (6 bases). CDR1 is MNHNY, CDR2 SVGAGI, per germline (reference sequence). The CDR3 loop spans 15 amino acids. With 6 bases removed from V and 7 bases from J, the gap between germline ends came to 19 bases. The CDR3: CASSRQALGKNEQFF. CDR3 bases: TGTGCCAGCAGCCGACAGGCTCTGGGGAAAAATGAGCAGTTCTTC.

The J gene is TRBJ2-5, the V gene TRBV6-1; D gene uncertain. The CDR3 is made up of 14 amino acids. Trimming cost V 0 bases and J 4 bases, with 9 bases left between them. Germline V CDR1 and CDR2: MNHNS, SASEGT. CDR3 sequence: CASSEAWSGETQYF. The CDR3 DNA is TGTGCCAGCAGTGAAGCGTGGTCCGGAGAGACCCAGTACTTC.

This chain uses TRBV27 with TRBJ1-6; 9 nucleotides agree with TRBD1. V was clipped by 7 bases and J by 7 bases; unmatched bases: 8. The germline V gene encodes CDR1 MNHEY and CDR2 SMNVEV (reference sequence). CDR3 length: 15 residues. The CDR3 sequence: CASKNHRGQNSPLHF. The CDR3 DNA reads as TGTGCCAGCAAAAACCACAGGGGGCAGAATTCACCCCTCCACTTT.

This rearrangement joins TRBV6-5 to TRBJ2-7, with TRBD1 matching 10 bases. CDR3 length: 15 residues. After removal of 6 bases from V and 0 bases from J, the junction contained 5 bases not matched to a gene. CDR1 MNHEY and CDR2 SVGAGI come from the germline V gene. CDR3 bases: TGTGCCAGCAGAGCTTGGACAGGGGGCTCCTACGAGCAGTACTTC. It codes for CASRAWTGGSYEQYF.

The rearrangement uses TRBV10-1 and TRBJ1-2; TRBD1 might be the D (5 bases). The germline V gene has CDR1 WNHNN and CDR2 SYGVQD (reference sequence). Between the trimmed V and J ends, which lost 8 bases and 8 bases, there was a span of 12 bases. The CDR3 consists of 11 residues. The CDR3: CASFNRKGYTF. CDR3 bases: TGCGCCAGCTTCAACAGGAAGGGCTACACCTTC.

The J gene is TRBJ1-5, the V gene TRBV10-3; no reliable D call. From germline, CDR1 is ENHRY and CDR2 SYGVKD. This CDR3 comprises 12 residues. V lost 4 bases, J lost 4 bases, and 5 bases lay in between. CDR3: CAISAGNQPQHF. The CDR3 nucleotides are TGTGCCATCAGTGCGGGGAATCAGCCCCAGCATTTT.

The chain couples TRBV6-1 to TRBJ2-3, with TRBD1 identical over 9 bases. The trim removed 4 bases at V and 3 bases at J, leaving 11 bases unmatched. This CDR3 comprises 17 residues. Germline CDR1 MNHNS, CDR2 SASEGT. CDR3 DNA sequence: TGTGCCAGCAGTGGGGCCTTAACAGGGGGCAGGACAGATACGCAGTATTTT. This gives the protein CASSGALTGGRTDTQYF.

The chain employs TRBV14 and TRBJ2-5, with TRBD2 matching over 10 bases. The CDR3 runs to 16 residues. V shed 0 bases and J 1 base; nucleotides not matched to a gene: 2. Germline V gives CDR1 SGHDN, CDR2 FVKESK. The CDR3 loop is CASSQDLAGGQETQYF. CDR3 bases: TGTGCCAGCAGCCAAGACTTAGCGGGGGGCCAAGAGACCCAGTACTTC. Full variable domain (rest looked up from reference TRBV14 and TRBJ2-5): EAGVTQFPSHSVIEKGQTVTLRCDPISGHDNLYWYRRVMGKEIKFLLHFVKESKQDESGMPNNRFLAERTGGTYSTLKVQPAELEDSGVYFCASSQDLAGGQETQYFGPGTRLLVL.

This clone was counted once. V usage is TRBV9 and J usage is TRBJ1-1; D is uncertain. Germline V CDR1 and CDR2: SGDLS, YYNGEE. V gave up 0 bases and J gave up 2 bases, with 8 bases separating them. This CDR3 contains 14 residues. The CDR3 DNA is TGTGCCAGCAGCGTAGTCCCCAAAAACACTGAAGCTTTCTTT. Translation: CASSVVPKNTEAFF.

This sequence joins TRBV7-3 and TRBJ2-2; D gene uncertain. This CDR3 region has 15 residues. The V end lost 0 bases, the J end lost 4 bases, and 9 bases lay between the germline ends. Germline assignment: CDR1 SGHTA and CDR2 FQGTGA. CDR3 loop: CASSLTDSSTGELFF. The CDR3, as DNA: TGTGCCAGCAGCTTAACTGACTCGTCCACCGGGGAGCTGTTTTTT.